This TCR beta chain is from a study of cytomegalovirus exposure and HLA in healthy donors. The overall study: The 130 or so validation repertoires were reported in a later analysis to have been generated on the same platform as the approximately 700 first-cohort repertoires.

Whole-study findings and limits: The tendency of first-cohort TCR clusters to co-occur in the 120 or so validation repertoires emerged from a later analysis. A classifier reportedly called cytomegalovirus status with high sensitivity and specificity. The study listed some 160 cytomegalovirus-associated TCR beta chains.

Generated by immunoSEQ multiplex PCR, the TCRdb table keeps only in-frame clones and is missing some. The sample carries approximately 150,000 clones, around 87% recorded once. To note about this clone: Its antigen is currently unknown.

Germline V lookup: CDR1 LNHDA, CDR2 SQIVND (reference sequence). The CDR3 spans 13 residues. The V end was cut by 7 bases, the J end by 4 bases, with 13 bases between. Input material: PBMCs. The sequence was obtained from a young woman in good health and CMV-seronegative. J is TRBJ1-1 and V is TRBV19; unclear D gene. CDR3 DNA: TGTGCCAGTATCCCCATGCGGAGCACTGAAGCTTTCTTT. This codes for CASIPMRSTEAFF.